This T cell receptor beta chain was obtained from a study of T cells expressing NK-cell markers. This CDR3 is built from 14 residues. Germline assignment: CDR1 LNHDA and CDR2 SQIVND (reference sequence). After re-calling the 5' RACE reads, TCRdb lists one entry per CDR3 protein, DNA absent. Its table records 130,000 to 150,000 distinct CDR3 sequences. The source is a man aged 18 to 35 in good health. This rearrangement joins TRBV19 to TRBJ2-1; TCRdb outputs TRBD1, but without DNA this stays unchecked. Sequencing was carried out using blood T cells: a sorted CD56 or NKG2C T cell subset, CD4+ or CD8+ T cells, or bulk PBMC T cells (not recorded which). The CDR3 reads CASIGSGLDNEQFF.